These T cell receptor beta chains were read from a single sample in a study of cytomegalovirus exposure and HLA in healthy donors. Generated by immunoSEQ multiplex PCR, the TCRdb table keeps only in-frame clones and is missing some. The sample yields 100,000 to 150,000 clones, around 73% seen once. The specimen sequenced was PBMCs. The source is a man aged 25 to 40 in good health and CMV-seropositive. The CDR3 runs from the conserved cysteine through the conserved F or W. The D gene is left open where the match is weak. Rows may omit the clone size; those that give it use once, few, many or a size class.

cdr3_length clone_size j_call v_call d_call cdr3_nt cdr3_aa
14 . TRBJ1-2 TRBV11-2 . TGTGCCAGCAGCTTAAACGCAGGGCACTATGGCTACACCTTC CASSLNAGHYGYTF
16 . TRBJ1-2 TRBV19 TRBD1 TGTGCCAGTAGGGACAAAAGACAGGGGGCTTACTATGGCTACACCTTC CASRDKRQGAYYGYTF
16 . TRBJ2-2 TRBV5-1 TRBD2 TGCGCCAGCAGCTACAGACTAGCGGGAGACACCGGGGAGCTGTTTTTT CASSYRLAGDTGELFF
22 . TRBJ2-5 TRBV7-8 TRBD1 TGTGCCAGCAGCTTAGCCCCCTACAGGACAGGGGGCACACCCAGACCCCAAGAGACCCAGTACTTC CASSLAPYRTGGTPRPQETQYF
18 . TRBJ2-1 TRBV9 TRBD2 TGTGCCAGCAGCGCCGCCGGGACTAGCGGGAGGAGGGGCAATGAGCAGTTCTTC CASSAAGTSGRRGNEQFF
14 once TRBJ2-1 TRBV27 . TGTGCCAGCCGGGTGCGGGATTACAACCATGAGCAGTTCTTC CASRVRDYNHEQFF
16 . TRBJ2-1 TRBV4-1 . TGCGCCAGCAGCCAAGGGCTTCTAGGAAGATACAATGAGCAGTTCTTC CASSQGLLGRYNEQFF
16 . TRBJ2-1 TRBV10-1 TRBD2 TGCGCCAGCAGTACGACCGGGACTAGCCGATACAATGAGCAGTTCTTC CASSTTGTSRYNEQFF
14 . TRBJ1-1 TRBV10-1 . TGCGCCAGCAGTGATTATTCCCGTTTCACTGAAGCTTTCTTT CASSDYSRFTEAFF
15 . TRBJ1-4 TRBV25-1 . TGTGCCAGCAGTGACCACAGGGCCACCCAGGAAAAACTGTTTTTT CASSDHRATQEKLFF
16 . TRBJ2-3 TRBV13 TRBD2 TGTGCCAGCAGCGACGGACTAGCGGAAGACACAGATACGCAGTATTTT CASSDGLAEDTDTQYF
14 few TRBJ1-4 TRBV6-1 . TGTGCCAGCAATGGAGGGGGGGATAATGAAAAACTGTTTTTT CASNGGGDNEKLFF
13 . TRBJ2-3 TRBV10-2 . TGCGCCAGCAGGGACTGGATCACAGATACGCAGTATTTT CASRDWITDTQYF
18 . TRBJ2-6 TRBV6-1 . TGTGCCAGCAGTGAAGCGCGTATCGGGGTCACTGGGGCCAACGTCCTGACTTTC CASSEARIGVTGANVLTF
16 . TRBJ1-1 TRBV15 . TGTGCCACCAGCAGTACTATCAGGGCAAGGAACACTGAAGCTTTCTTT CATSSTIRARNTEAFF
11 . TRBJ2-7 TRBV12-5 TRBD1 TGTGCTACGGGACAGGCTCGCGAGCAGTACTTC CATGQAREQYF
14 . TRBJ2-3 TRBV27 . TGTGCCAGCAGTCTCCAATTATCAGGGGATACGCAGTATTTT CASSLQLSGDTQYF
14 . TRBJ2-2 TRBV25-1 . TGTGCCAGCAGTCCTACTGAAATAGCCGGGGAGCTGTTTTTT CASSPTEIAGELFF
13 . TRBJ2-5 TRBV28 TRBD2 TGTGCCAGCAGGCTAGCGGGAGAAGAGACCCAGTACTTC CASRLAGEETQYF
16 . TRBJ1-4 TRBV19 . TGTGCCAGTAGTATAGGAACCGCAGGATCGAGCGAAAAACTGTTTTTT CASSIGTAGSSEKLFF
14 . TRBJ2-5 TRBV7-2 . TGTGCCAGCAGCTTAGTGTCTAGTCCAGAGACCCAGTACTTC CASSLVSSPETQYF
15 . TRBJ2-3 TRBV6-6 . TGTGCCAGCAGTCGACAGACACCTAGCACAGATACGCAGTATTTT CASSRQTPSTDTQYF
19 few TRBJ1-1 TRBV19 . TGTGCCAGTAGTATAGGCCCTTCCGGCGGAATCGAGATGAACACTGAAGCTTTCTTT CASSIGPSGGIEMNTEAFF
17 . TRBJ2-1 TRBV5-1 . TGCGCCAGCAGCCTCACAGGGTCCTCTTACGGGTACAATGAGCAGTTCTTC CASSLTGSSYGYNEQFF
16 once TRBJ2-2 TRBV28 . TGTGCCAGCAGTTTAGTAGACGGGGGGAACACCGGGGAGCTGTTTTTT CASSLVDGGNTGELFF
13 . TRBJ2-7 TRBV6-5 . TGTGCCAGCAGCTCGGGGGGCCTCTGGGAGCAGTACTTC CASSSGGLWEQYF
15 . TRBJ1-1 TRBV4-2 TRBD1 TGTGCCAGCAGCCCAAGGACAGGGTCGAACACTGAAGCTTTCTTT CASSPRTGSNTEAFF
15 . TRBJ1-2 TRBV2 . TGTGCCAGCAGTGGAAGAGCAGGGGTGATACTTGGCTACACCTTC CASSGRAGVILGYTF
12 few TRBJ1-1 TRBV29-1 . TGCAGCGTTAAATCAGGGGTCACTGAAGCTTTCTTT CSVKSGVTEAFF
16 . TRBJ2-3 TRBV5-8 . TGTGCCAGCAGCCCTCCTCGGGAGAGGGTCACAGATACGCAGTATTTT CASSPPRERVTDTQYF
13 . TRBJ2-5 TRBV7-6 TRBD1 TGTGCCAGCAGTGGACAGGGACAAGAGACCCAGTACTTC CASSGQGQETQYF
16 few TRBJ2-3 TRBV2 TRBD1 TGTGCCAGCAGTGAGGTCCCGGGACAGGGAAAAGATACGCAGTATTTT CASSEVPGQGKDTQYF
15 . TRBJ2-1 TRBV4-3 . TGCGCCAGCAGCCCGGGGTGGGACTCTTACAATGAGCAGTTCTTC CASSPGWDSYNEQFF
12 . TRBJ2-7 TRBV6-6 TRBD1 TGTGCCAGCAGGGACAGGGGTGACGAGCAGTACTTC CASRDRGDEQYF
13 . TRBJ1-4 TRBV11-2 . TGTGCCAGCAGCCAGAGGTATAATGAAAAACTGTTTTTT CASSQRYNEKLFF
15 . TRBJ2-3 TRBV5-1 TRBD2 TGCGCCAGCAGCGGGACTAACAGCTTCTTGGATACGCAGTATTTT CASSGTNSFLDTQYF
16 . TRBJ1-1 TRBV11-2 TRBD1 TGTGCCAGCAGCTGGGGACAGGGGGGCCCAATGGGTGAAGCTTTCTTT CASSWGQGGPMGEAFF
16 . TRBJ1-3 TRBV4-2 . TGTGCCAGCAGCCAAGAGGCAGCAGGGCAGGGAAACACCATATATTTT CASSQEAAGQGNTIYF
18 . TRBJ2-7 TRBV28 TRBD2 TGTGCCAGCAGTAATATAGGACTAGCGGGAGGGCCTGGGTACGAGCAGTACTTC CASSNIGLAGGPGYEQYF
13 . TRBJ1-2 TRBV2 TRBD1 TGTGCCAGCAGTCTAGGACAGGGTAGTGGCTACACCTTC CASSLGQGSGYTF
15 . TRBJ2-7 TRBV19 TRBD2 TGTGCCAGTAGTCCAGGGACTAGCGGGAGGAACGAGCAGTACTTC CASSPGTSGRNEQYF
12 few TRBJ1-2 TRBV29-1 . TGCAGCGTTGAAGAGGGCGGGGTCGGCTACACCTTC CSVEEGGVGYTF
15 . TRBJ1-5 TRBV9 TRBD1 TGTGCCAGCAGCGTAGGACAGGGGGCTAATCAGCCCCAGCATTTT CASSVGQGANQPQHF
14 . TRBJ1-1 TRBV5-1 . TGCGCCAGCAGCTCCACTACATCGAACACTGAAGCTTTCTTT CASSSTTSNTEAFF
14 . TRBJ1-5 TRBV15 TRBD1 TGTGCCACCTCAGGGGGACAGTCCAATCAGCCCCAGCATTTT CATSGGQSNQPQHF
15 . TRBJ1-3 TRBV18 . TGTGCCAGCTCCACGGGGGGAACCTCTGGAAACACCATATATTTT CASSTGGTSGNTIYF
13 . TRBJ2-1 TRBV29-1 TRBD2 TGCAGCGTTCGACTAGCGCTCTACAATGAGCAGTTCTTC CSVRLALYNEQFF